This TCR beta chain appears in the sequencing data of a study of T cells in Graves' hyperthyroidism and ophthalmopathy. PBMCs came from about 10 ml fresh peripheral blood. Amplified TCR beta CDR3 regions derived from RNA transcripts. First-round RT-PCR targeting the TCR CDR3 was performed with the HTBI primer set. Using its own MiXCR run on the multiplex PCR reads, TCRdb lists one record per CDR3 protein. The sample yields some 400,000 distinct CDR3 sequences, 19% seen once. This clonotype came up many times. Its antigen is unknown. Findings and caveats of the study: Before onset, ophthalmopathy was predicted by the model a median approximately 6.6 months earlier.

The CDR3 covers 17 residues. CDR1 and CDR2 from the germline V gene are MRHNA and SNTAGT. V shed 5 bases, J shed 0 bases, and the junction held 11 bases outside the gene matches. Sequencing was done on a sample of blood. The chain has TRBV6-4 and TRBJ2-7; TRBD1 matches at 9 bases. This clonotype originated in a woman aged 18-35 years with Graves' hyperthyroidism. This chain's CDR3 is CASSTPAGTGPSYEQYF. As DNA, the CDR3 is TGTGCCAGCAGTACCCCAGCCGGGACAGGGCCCTCCTACGAGCAGTACTTC.